These T cell receptor beta chains were read from a single sample in a study of vaccination effects on CD4 cells after COVID-19. Sequenced by immunoSEQ multiplex PCR; TCRdb stores in-frame clones only, minus some. Among some 68,000 clones listed, roughly three quarters were seen once. For these receptors, no antigen is known. Here the sequenced sample was CD4+ T cells from PBMCs cultured with HCoV-OC43 spike peptides, taken before COVID-19 vaccination. These receptors all come from a human donor who received a COVID-19 vaccine. CDR3s include the opening cysteine and the closing phenylalanine or tryptophan. A D gene is named only where the DNA matches it firmly. A clone size is listed for some rows: how often the clone was seen (once, few, many), or a class if it is expanded.

>TRBV15|once|.|TRBJ1-1
CATTRLGNTEAFF
TGTGCCACCACCCGTTTAGGGAACACTGAAGCTTTCTTT
>TRBV2|.|.|TRBJ2-3
CASSSLDFTDTQYF
TGTGCCAGCAGTTCTTTAGACTTCACAGATACGCAGTATTTT
>TRBV19|.|.|TRBJ2-1
CASASDSYNEQFF
TGTGCGAGTGCTAGCGACTCCTACAATGAGCAGTTCTTC
>TRBV10-2|.|.|TRBJ2-3
CASRARGGSDTQYF
TGCGCCAGCCGAGCTAGGGGGGGGTCAGATACGCAGTATTTT
>TRBV5-1|few|.|TRBJ1-2
CASSSPVERPYGYTF
TGCGCCAGCAGCTCACCGGTCGAACGGCCCTATGGCTACACCTTC
>TRBV19|.|.|TRBJ1-5
CASSRGSQPQHF
TGTGCCAGTAGTAGGGGATCTCAGCCCCAGCATTTT
>TRBV29-1|once|TRBD1|TRBJ1-2
CSVSAGGPYGYTF
TGCAGCGTTTCCGCAGGGGGGCCCTATGGCTACACCTTC
>TRBV5-1|few|.|TRBJ1-2
CASSPPSLGVDGYTF
TGCGCCAGCAGCCCACCATCATTAGGGGTCGACGGCTACACCTTC
>TRBV19|.|TRBD1|TRBJ1-5
CASSTDRGGNQPQHF
TGTGCCAGTAGTACAGACAGGGGAGGCAATCAGCCCCAGCATTTT
>TRBV7-2|.|.|TRBJ1-5
CASSLPGNQPQHF
TGTGCCAGCAGCCTACCGGGCAATCAGCCCCAGCATTTT
>TRBV7-7|.|.|TRBJ2-2
CASSPGVSNTGELFF
TGTGCCAGCAGCCCCGGGGTATCGAACACCGGGGAGCTGTTTTTT
>TRBV18|.|TRBD1|TRBJ1-6
CASSSDRGNMSLHF
TGTGCCAGCTCATCGGACAGGGGAAATATGTCCCTCCACTTT
>TRBV7-7|.|TRBD2|TRBJ2-5
CASSSTTSLQETQYF
TGTGCCAGCAGCTCCACGACTAGCCTCCAAGAGACCCAGTACTTC
>TRBV4-1|.|.|TRBJ2-5
CASSPGSVQETQYF
TGCGCCAGCAGCCCGGGGTCAGTCCAAGAGACCCAGTACTTC
>TRBV4-2|once|TRBD1|TRBJ2-5
CASSRSGGTEETQYF
TGTGCCAGCAGCCGGTCAGGGGGCACGGAAGAGACCCAGTACTTC
>TRBV18|.|.|TRBJ2-2
CASSRRDGGGTGELFF
TGTGCCAGCTCACGGCGGGACGGAGGGGGAACCGGGGAGCTGTTTTTT
>TRBV27|few|.|TRBJ1-6
CASSPPVGGSPLHF
TGTGCCAGCAGTCCGCCAGTGGGAGGGTCACCCCTCCACTTT
>TRBV11-2|.|.|TRBJ2-1
CASSLAVRDEQFF
TGTGCCAGCAGCTTAGCAGTAAGAGATGAGCAGTTCTTC
>TRBV6-1|few|TRBD1|TRBJ2-1
CASSEEVGTGGGQFF
TGTGCCAGCAGTGAAGAGGTCGGGACAGGGGGCGGGCAGTTCTTC
>TRBV6-5|.|TRBD1|TRBJ1-1
CASSYDRANTEAFF
TGTGCCAGCAGTTATGACAGGGCGAACACTGAAGCTTTCTTT
>TRBV5-6|.|TRBD1|TRBJ1-6
CASSLPGQKYNSPLHF
TGTGCCAGCAGCCTACCGGGACAGAAATATAATTCACCCCTCCACTTT
>TRBV19|.|TRBD2|TRBJ2-3
CASSIAVAGAGDTQYF
TGTGCCAGTAGTATAGCAGTAGCGGGGGCCGGAGATACGCAGTATTTT
>TRBV6-5|.|.|TRBJ2-3
CASIQPTGSEATQYF
TGTGCCAGCATCCAACCGACTGGGAGTGAGGCTACGCAGTATTTT
>TRBV19|.|TRBD1|TRBJ1-6
CASSIAGVTGGYNSPLHF
TGTGCCAGTAGTATAGCCGGGGTGACAGGGGGCTATAATTCACCCCTCCACTTT
>TRBV4-3|.|.|TRBJ2-3
CASSQDGLAHTQYF
TGCGCCAGCAGCCAAGACGGGCTGGCACATACGCAGTATTTT
>TRBV9|once|TRBD2|TRBJ2-3
CASSVSGYSTDTQYF
TGTGCCAGCAGCGTTAGCGGGTATAGCACAGATACGCAGTATTTT
>TRBV7-9|.|.|TRBJ1-2
CASSSTGGGSPYGYTF
TGTGCCAGCAGCTCGACCGGTGGGGGGAGCCCCTATGGCTACACCTTC
>TRBV3-1/TRBV3-2|few|.|TRBJ1-1
CASSQGTGEAFF
TGTGCCAGCAGCCAAGGAACAGGGGAAGCTTTCTTT
>TRBV6-2/TRBV6-3|once|.|TRBJ2-1
CASSGRDPPREQFF
TGTGCCAGCAGTGGCCGGGACCCCCCTCGGGAGCAGTTCTTC
>TRBV18|.|.|TRBJ1-4
CASSLDWATNEKLFF
TGTGCCAGCTCGCTAGACTGGGCAACTAATGAAAAACTGTTTTTT
>TRBV18|.|TRBD1|TRBJ2-3
CASSLGQGSTDTQYF
TGTGCCAGCTCGTTGGGACAGGGTAGCACAGATACGCAGTATTTT
>TRBV12-3/TRBV12-4|.|.|TRBJ1-2
CASSTGYHGYTF
TGTGCCAGCAGTACAGGGTATCATGGCTACACCTTC
>TRBV2|once|.|TRBJ2-5
CASAAMLGATQYF
TGTGCCAGCGCGGCGATGCTAGGAGCGACCCAGTACTTC
>TRBV4-3|once|.|TRBJ2-4
CASSQALGGQRDIQYF
TGCGCCAGCAGCCAAGCCCTAGGAGGCCAAAGGGACATTCAGTACTTC
>TRBV7-8|.|TRBD1|TRBJ1-1
CASSLGQGNTEAFF
TGTGCCAGCAGCTTGGGACAGGGGAACACTGAAGCTTTCTTT
>TRBV3-1/TRBV3-2|.|TRBD1|TRBJ2-3
CASSQVAGGKRFSTDTQYF
TGTGCCAGCAGCCAAGTGGCAGGGGGCAAACGTTTTAGCACAGATACGCAGTATTTT
>TRBV4-1|once|.|TRBJ1-5
CASSQDRVGGFRGDQPQHF
TGCGCCAGCAGCCAAGATCGAGTGGGCGGTTTTAGAGGCGATCAGCCCCAGCATTTT
>TRBV19|.|.|TRBJ2-1
CATSRGSSYNEQFF
TGTGCCACCTCTAGGGGGAGCTCCTACAATGAGCAGTTCTTC
>TRBV7-8|few|.|TRBJ1-5
CASSFVGGSQPQHF
TGTGCCAGCAGCTTCGTAGGGGGAAGTCAGCCCCAGCATTTT
>TRBV6-5|.|.|TRBJ1-2
CASSSPSGHLGYTF
TGTGCCAGCAGTTCTCCGTCGGGACATCTTGGCTACACCTTC
>TRBV5-6|.|.|TRBJ2-5
CASSLDGRRGAQYF
TGTGCCAGCAGCCTAGACGGGCGGCGAGGGGCCCAGTACTTC
>TRBV18|.|.|TRBJ2-3
CASSPGQTDTQYF
TGTGCCAGCTCACCCGGACAGACAGATACGCAGTATTTT
>TRBV6-5|few|.|TRBJ2-2
CASSPLLDAGELFF
TGTGCCAGCAGTCCCCTGTTAGACGCCGGGGAGCTGTTTTTT
>TRBV19|.|.|TRBJ1-5
CASSSKRQATISNQPQHF
TGTGCCAGTAGTTCCAAACGACAGGCCACCATTAGCAATCAGCCCCAGCATTTT
>TRBV24-1|.|TRBD2|TRBJ2-1
CATSDPGLADSNEQFF
TGTGCCACCAGTGATCCCGGACTAGCGGACTCCAATGAGCAGTTCTTC
>TRBV7-2|once|TRBD1|TRBJ2-5
CASSNRGQETQYF
TGTGCCAGCAGCAACAGGGGCCAAGAGACCCAGTACTTC
>TRBV19|.|.|TRBJ2-1
CASSPRGYSYNEQFF
TGTGCCAGTAGTCCCAGGGGTTACTCCTACAATGAGCAGTTCTTC
>TRBV4-1|.|TRBD1|TRBJ1-1
CASSQGQGINTEAFF
TGCGCCAGCAGCCAGGGACAGGGGATCAACACTGAAGCTTTCTTT
>TRBV5-1|.|.|TRBJ2-2
CASSTDSPNTGELFF
TGCGCCAGCAGCACTGACTCGCCGAACACCGGGGAGCTGTTTTTT
>TRBV28|once|.|TRBJ2-5
CASSFPSRETQYF
TGTGCCAGCAGTTTTCCGTCCCGGGAGACCCAGTACTTC
>TRBV7-9|.|.|TRBJ2-1
CASNGQSINNEQFF
TGTGCCAGCAACGGACAGTCAATTAACAATGAGCAGTTCTTC
>TRBV6-1|once|TRBD2|TRBJ2-5
CASSRTSGAQETQYF
TGTGCCAGCAGCCGGACTAGCGGGGCCCAAGAGACCCAGTACTTC
>TRBV7-2|.|.|TRBJ1-5
CASSLRANQPQHF
TGTGCCAGCAGCTTAAGGGCCAATCAGCCCCAGCATTTT
>TRBV6-5|.|.|TRBJ2-3
CASSSWDTDTQYF
TGTGCCAGCAGTTCTTGGGACACAGATACGCAGTATTTT
>TRBV24-1|few|TRBD1|TRBJ1-6
CATSGTGNSPLHF
TGTGCCACCAGTGGGACAGGTAATTCACCCCTCCACTTT
>TRBV6-4|.|TRBD2|TRBJ2-6
CASQSRSGGSGANVLTF
TGTGCCAGTCAGTCCCGTAGCGGGGGTTCTGGGGCCAACGTCCTGACTTTC
>TRBV18|few|.|TRBJ2-2
CASSQQGAGELFF
TGTGCCAGCTCGCAGCAGGGAGCCGGGGAGCTGTTTTTT
>TRBV18|few|.|TRBJ1-5
CASSPYSDQPQHF
TGTGCCAGCTCACCATACAGCGATCAGCCCCAGCATTTT
>TRBV4-1|few|.|TRBJ1-2
CASSPGPFNYGYTF
TGCGCCAGCAGCCCCGGGCCCTTCAACTATGGCTACACCTTC
>TRBV6-2/TRBV6-3|.|TRBD2|TRBJ2-5
CASSPGLAGKTQYF
TGTGCCAGCAGTCCCGGACTAGCGGGGAAGACCCAGTACTTC